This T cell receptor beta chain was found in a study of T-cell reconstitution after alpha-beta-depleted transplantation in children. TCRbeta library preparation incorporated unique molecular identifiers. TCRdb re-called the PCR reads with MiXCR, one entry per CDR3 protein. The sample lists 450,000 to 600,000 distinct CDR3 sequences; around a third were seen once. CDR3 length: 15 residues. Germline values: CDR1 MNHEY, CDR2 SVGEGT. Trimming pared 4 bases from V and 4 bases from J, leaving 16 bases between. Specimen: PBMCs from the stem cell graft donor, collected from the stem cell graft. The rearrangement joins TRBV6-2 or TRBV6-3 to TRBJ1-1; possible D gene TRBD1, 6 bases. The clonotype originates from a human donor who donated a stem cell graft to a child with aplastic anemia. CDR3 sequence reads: CASSLGNRVGTEAFF. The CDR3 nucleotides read TGTGCCAGCAGTTTGGGGAACAGGGTCGGCACTGAAGCTTTCTTT.